Included here is one TCR beta chain sequence, with context. At one of its ends the junction is not consistent with the germline gene, which may arise from a read error. Germline lookup yields CDR1 SGHAT and CDR2 FQNNGV. CDR3 size: 14 residues. The data were taken from a study of blood T cell repertoires in COVID-19. Study context: Samples representing acute and convalescent COVID-19 were sourced from the United States, Italy and Spain.

Using immunoSEQ multiplex PCR, the repertoire was profiled, and TCRdb retains in-frame clones only, with some absent. The repertoire holds 130,000 or so clones, with roughly 78% as singletons. The receptor was derived from a man between 60 and 75 years old with active or convalescent COVID-19. The chain couples TRBV11-2 to TRBJ1-1; the match to TRBD1 covers 7 bases. The sequenced sample was peripheral blood. In DNA form, the CDR3 reads TGTGCCAGCAGCATAGACAGGGTGAACACTGAAGCTTTCTTT. Protein sequence: CASSIDRVNTEAFF.